Given below is one T cell receptor (beta chain) in context. Measured with immunoSEQ multiplex PCR; TCRdb has only the in-frame clones, and not every one. The sample lists about 140,000 clones; about nine tenths were seen once. Trimming took off 5 bases at V and 2 bases at J, with 18 bases between the two ends. The CDR3 length is 16 residues. Looked up from germline, CDR1 is MNHNY and CDR2 is SVGAGI (reference sequence). The data were obtained in a study of blood T cell repertoires in COVID-19. The receptor was derived from a human donor with COVID-19, enrolled during active disease. The donor label of this sample is uncertain. The chain joins TRBV6-6 to TRBJ2-5; D is possibly TRBD2 (6 bases). The specimen was peripheral blood. CDR3 coding DNA: TGTGCCAGCAGTGCCCAAGCGGGCCTGGGGCAAGAGACCCAGTACTTC. It codes for CASSAQAGLGQETQYF.